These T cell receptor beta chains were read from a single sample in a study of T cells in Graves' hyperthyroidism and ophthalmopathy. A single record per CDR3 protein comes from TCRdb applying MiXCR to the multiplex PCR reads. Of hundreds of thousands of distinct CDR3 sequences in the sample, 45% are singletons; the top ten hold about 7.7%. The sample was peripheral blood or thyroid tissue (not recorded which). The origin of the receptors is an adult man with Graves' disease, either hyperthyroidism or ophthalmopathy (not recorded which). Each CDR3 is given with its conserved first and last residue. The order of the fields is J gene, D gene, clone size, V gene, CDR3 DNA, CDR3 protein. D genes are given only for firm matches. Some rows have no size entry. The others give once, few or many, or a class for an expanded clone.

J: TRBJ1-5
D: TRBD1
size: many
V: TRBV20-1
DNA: TGCAGTGCTTCCCCGGACAGGGAGATGAGCAATCAGCCCCAGCATTTT
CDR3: CSASPDREMSNQPQHF

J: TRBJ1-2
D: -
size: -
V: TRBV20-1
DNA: TGCAGTGCTAGAGAAGTGGGTAGGCTAGACTATGGCTACACCTTC
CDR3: CSAREVGRLDYGYTF

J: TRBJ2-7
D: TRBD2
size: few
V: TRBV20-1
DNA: TGCAGTGCTAGAGATCATGTTGGGGGGGAGTCCTACGAGCAGTACTTC
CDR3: CSARDHVGGESYEQYF

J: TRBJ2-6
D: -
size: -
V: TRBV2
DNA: TGTGCCAGCAGCAAAGCAGGGGCCAACGTCCTGACTTTC
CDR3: CASSKAGANVLTF

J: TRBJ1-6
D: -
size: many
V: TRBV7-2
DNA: TGTGCCAGCAGCTTAGGGGGACAAGGATCACCCCTCCACTTT
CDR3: CASSLGGQGSPLHF

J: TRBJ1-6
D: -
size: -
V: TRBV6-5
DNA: TGTGCCAGCAGTTTATCCGGGGGGGAACGGTCCCTCCACTTT
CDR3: CASSLSGGERSLHF

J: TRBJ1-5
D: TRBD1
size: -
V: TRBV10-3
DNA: TGTGCCAGCATTCGACAGGGGGGAGGCAATCAGCCCCAGCATTTT
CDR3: CASIRQGGGNQPQHF

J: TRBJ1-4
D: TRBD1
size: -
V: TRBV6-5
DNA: TGTGCCAGCAGTTACGGGACAGGGCAGGAGGAAAAACTGTTTTTT
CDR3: CASSYGTGQEEKLFF

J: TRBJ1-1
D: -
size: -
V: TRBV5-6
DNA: TGTGCCAGCATCGGCAGGAGAGTGGGCACTGAAGCTTTCTTT
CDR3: CASIGRRVGTEAFF

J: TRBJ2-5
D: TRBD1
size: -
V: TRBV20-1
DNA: TGCAGTGCTAGCCCGGGACAGGGTTGGCAAATCGAGGGTGAGACCCAGTACTTC
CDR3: CSASPGQGWQIEGETQYF

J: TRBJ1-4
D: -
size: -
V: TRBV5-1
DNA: TGCGCCAGCAGCTTGGAGGCGACAACTAATGAAAAACTGTTTTTT
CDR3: CASSLEATTNEKLFF

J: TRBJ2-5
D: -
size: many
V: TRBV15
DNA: TGTGCCACCAGCACCCTCGGGCCCCGGGAGACCCAGTACTTC
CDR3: CATSTLGPRETQYF

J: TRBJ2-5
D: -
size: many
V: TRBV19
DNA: TGTGCCAGTCGGCGAGAAGAGACCCAGTACTTC
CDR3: CASRREETQYF

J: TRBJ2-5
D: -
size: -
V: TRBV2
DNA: TGTGCCAGCAGTTACCTCCCTGAGGAGACCCAGTACTTC
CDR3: CASSYLPEETQYF

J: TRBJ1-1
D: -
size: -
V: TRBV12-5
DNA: TGTGCTAGTGGTTTACAGGGTTTTTTCTTT
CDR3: CASGLQGFFF

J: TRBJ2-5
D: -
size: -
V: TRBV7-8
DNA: TGTGCCAGCAGCCTCCGGGACATTCAAGAGACCCAGTACTTC
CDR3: CASSLRDIQETQYF

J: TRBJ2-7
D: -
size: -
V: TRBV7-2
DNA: TGTGCCAGCACCCACTACGAGCAGTACTTC
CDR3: CASTHYEQYF

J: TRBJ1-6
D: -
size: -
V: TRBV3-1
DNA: TGTGCCAGCAGCCACACCGATTCTTCACCCCTCCACTTT
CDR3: CASSHTDSSPLHF

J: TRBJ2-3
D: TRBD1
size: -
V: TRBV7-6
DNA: TGTGCCAGCAGCCGCCGGGACAGGGGCAGCGATACGCAGTATTTT
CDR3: CASSRRDRGSDTQYF

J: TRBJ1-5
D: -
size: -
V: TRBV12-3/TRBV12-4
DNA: TGTGCCAGCAATTCGGGGGCGCGTGATGGCAATCAGCCCCAGCATTTT
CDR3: CASNSGARDGNQPQHF

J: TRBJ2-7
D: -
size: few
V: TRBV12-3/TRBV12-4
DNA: TGTGCTAGTGGTTTGACGCAATACGAGCAGTACTTC
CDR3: CASGLTQYEQYF

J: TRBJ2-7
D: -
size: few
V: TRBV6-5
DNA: TGTGCCAGCAGTTACTCAGACGAATCCTACGAGCAGTACTTC
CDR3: CASSYSDESYEQYF

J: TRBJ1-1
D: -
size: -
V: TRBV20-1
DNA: TGCAGTGCTAGGGATGAGTGGGAAGCTTTCTTT
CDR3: CSARDEWEAFF